The 26 T cell receptor beta chains below all came from one sample that was sequenced in a study of blood T cell repertoires in COVID-19. Assay used: immunoSEQ multiplex PCR; TCRdb lists only in-frame clones, some missing. The sample holds around 130,000 clones, under 85% seen once. The specimen sequenced was peripheral blood. Source of these receptors: a woman aged 55-69 years with acute or convalescent COVID-19.

The rearrangement joins TRBV18 to TRBJ1-1; 8 nucleotides agree with TRBD1. With 3 bases clipped from V and 14 bases from J, the junction kept 11 bases outside the gene matches. CDR1 is KGHSH and CDR2 is LQKENI in the germline V gene. The CDR3 is made up of 13 amino acids. The CDR3 sequence: CASSPPDQGAGFF. The CDR3 nucleotides read TGTGCCAGCTCACCCCCTGACCAGGGGGCAGGATTCTTT.

The chain uses TRBV10-2 and TRBJ1-5; weak D call: TRBD1 (5 bases). Germline values: CDR1 WSHSY, CDR2 SAAADI. V was clipped by 3 bases and J by 9 bases, with 9 bases between them. This CDR3 is 12 amino acids long. DNA of the CDR3: TGCGCCAGCAGTGAAAGTCAGGGGCCCCAGCATTTT. It codes for CASSESQGPQHF.

This sequence joins TRBV11-2 and TRBJ2-5; TRBD1 aligns across 10 bases. Germline V gives CDR1 SGHAT, CDR2 FQNNGV. CDR3 size: 15 residues. V lost 5 bases to trimming and J lost 5 bases; unmatched junction nucleotides: 8. In DNA form, the CDR3 reads TGTGCCAGCAGCCCCCGGACAGGGGGGATGGAGACCCAGTACTTC. Translated, it gives CASSPRTGGMETQYF.

The chain is built from TRBV12-5 and TRBJ1-5; 10 nucleotides match TRBD1. V was pared by 1 base and J by 6 bases, with 3 bases of the junction left unmatched. The germline V gene encodes CDR1 LGHNT and CDR2 FRNRAP. The CDR3 has 15 residues. This CDR3 is CASGLADRGLQPQHF. For the CDR3, the DNA is TGTGCTAGTGGTTTGGCCGACAGGGGGCTTCAGCCCCAGCATTTT.

V is TRBV18 and J is TRBJ1-2; TRBD1 is a possible D gene (6 bases). The CDR3 extends over 14 amino acids. Trimming cost V 2 bases and J 6 bases, with 13 bases left between them. Germline V CDR1 and CDR2: KGHSH, LQKENI. CDR3 amino acids: CASSPDETGNGYTF. The CDR3 DNA sequence: TGTGCCAGCTCACCAGACGAAACAGGGAATGGCTACACCTTC.

This clone was detected only once. This chain connects TRBV5-1 to TRBJ1-6; TRBD1 matches 7 bases. Germline CDR1 reads SGHRS; CDR2 reads YFSETQ. The CDR3 sequence is 15 residues long. V lost 0 bases, J lost 8 bases, and 5 bases stayed unmatched. CDR3 residues: CASSLGGTEDSPLHF. DNA for the CDR3: TGCGCCAGCAGCTTGGGAGGGACAGAGGATTCACCCCTCCACTTT.

The rearrangement links TRBV27 to TRBJ2-2, with D possibly TRBD2 on 5 matching bases. This CDR3 is built from 14 residues. Germline lookup yields CDR1 MNHEY and CDR2 SMNVEV (reference sequence). Trimming cost V 3 bases and J 4 bases, with 9 bases left between them. CDR3: CASSLLGGTGELFF. CDR3 DNA sequence: TGTGCCAGCAGTTTGTTAGGAGGCACCGGGGAGCTGTTTTTT.

This clone was observed a single time. This chain links TRBV30 with TRBJ1-1; no clear D gene. V dropped 4 bases and J dropped 0 bases, with 9 bases sitting between them. The CDR3 extends over 13 amino acids. Germline V CDR1 and CDR2: GTSNPN, SVGIG (reference sequence). In DNA, the CDR3 is TGTGCCTGGATAGATGTTATGAACACTGAAGCTTTCTTT. As protein: CAWIDVMNTEAFF.

This chain links TRBV30 with TRBJ1-6; 7 bases line up with TRBD1. There are 13 residues in the CDR3. Looked up from germline, CDR1 is GTSNPN and CDR2 is SVGIG (reference sequence). J was trimmed by 7 bases and V by 3 bases; bases with no gene match: 3. CDR3 sequence (DNA): TGTGCCTGGAGGAACAGGGGCAATTCACCCCTCCACTTT. Encoded protein: CAWRNRGNSPLHF. The full variable domain, with the rest looked up from reference TRBV30 and TRBJ1-6, is SQTIHQWPATLVQPVGSPLSLECTVEGTSNPNLYWYRQAAGRGLQLLFYSVGIGQISSEVPQNLSASRPQDRQFILSSKKLLLSDSGFYLCAWRNRGNSPLHFGNGTRLTVT.

This clone is a singleton in its sample. The chain uses TRBV27 and TRBJ2-7; 7 nucleotides match TRBD1. This CDR3 has 14 residues. Trimming took 2 bases from V and 3 from J; bases not matched to a gene: 4. The V gene's germline CDR1 is MNHEY and CDR2 SMNVEV (reference sequence). CDR3 coding DNA: TGTGCCAGCAGTTTAACAGGACAGGTCTACGAGCAGTACTTC. Its protein product is CASSLTGQVYEQYF.

V usage is TRBV18 and J usage is TRBJ2-6, with TRBD2 identical over 10 bases. Germline CDR1 reads KGHSH; CDR2 reads LQKENI. CDR3 length: 18 amino acids. Trimming removed 5 bases from V and 0 bases from J; junction bases left unmatched: 7. The CDR3 DNA sequence: TGTGCCAGCTCATCGTTAGCGGGGGGATCCTCTGGGGCCAACGTCCTGACTTTC. It translates to CASSSLAGGSSGANVLTF.

This rearrangement joins TRBV29-1 to TRBJ1-1; maybe TRBD1 (6 bases). Trimming removed 6 bases from V and 5 bases from J, with 10 bases in between. CDR1 and CDR2 (germline): SQVTM, ANQGSEA. The CDR3 totals 11 residues. The CDR3 protein is CSVYTGTEAFF. CDR3 nucleotide sequence: TGCAGCGTCTATACAGGGACTGAAGCTTTCTTT.

Here the CDR3 DNA reads TGTGCAGGTAGCCCCACGAACACCGGGGAGCTGTTTTTT. This translates into CAGSPTNTGELFF. The chain carries TRBV19 and TRBJ2-2; D ambiguous. The CDR3 spans 13 residues. The V gene's germline CDR1 is LNHDA and CDR2 SQIVND (reference sequence).

The chain recombines TRBV7-9 with TRBJ2-2, with 11 bases matching TRBD2. The CDR3 sequence is 16 residues long. The junction had 7 bases not matched to a gene; V was cut back by 3 bases and J by 7 bases. Germline V gives CDR1 SEHNR, CDR2 FQNEAQ (reference sequence). The CDR3 DNA is TGTGCCAGCAGCTTCCTAGCGGGGGGCCTTAACGGGGAGCTGTTTTTT. It translates to CASSFLAGGLNGELFF.

This chain links TRBV5-6 with TRBJ1-4; 8 bases line up with TRBD1. Germline CDR1 SGHDT, CDR2 YYEEEE. After removal of 4 bases from V and 6 bases from J, the junction contained 2 bases not matched to a gene. The CDR3 covers 13 residues. CDR3 coding DNA: TGTGCCAGCAGCCCGGACAGGGATGAAAAACTGTTTTTT. Translating gives CASSPDRDEKLFF.

This clone appeared a few times. The V and J genes are TRBV30 and TRBJ1-1; D uncertain. This CDR3 is built from 12 residues. Trimming shortened V by 0 bases and J by 11 bases, and 13 bases separated the two germline ends. CDR1 GTSNPN and CDR2 SVGIG come from the germline V gene (reference sequence). The chain's CDR3 is CAWSVGRRVAFF. In nucleotides, the CDR3 is TGTGCCTGGAGTGTCGGGAGGCGGGTGGCTTTCTTT.

The chain joins TRBV14 to TRBJ1-2, with TRBD1 matching 7 bases. V gave up 4 bases and J gave up 4 bases; unmatched junction bases: 9. Germline V lookup: CDR1 SGHDN, CDR2 FVKESK. The CDR3 totals 15 residues. The CDR3 DNA sequence: TGTGCCAGCAGCCCCCGGGCCTCAGGGGGCTATGGCTACACCTTC. This encodes CASSPRASGGYGYTF.

V gene TRBV7-9 combines with J gene TRBJ1-2; no reliable D call. CDR1 is SEHNR and CDR2 is FQNEAQ in the germline V gene (reference sequence). This CDR3 spans 12 amino acids. The V end lost 5 bases, the J end lost 8 bases, and 12 bases lay between the germline ends. CDR3 loop: CASSPNPRGYTF. The CDR3 nucleotides are TGTGCCAGCAGCCCTAACCCTCGGGGCTACACCTTC.

This clone occurred many times. J is TRBJ2-1 and V is TRBV3-1 (or the pseudogene TRBV3-2); 7 nucleotides agree with TRBD2. Germline V gives CDR1 LGHDT, CDR2 YNNKEL (reference sequence). J was trimmed by 10 bases and V by 4 bases; bases with no gene match: 10. The CDR3 is 14 amino acids. In DNA, the CDR3 is TGTGCCAGCAGCCTCCTCCGGGGGGTTGAGGAGCAGTTCTTC. Encoded protein: CASSLLRGVEEQFF.

The CDR3: CASSLGTGVIHGYTF. In DNA, the CDR3 is TGTGCCAGCAGCTTGGGAACAGGGGTTATACATGGCTACACCTTC. The chain employs TRBV5-5 and TRBJ1-2; TRBD1 aligns across 7 bases. Germline V gene data show CDR1 as SGHKS and CDR2 as YYEKEE (reference sequence). V lost 0 bases, J lost 6 bases, and 8 bases stayed unmatched. This CDR3 spans 15 amino acids.

This clone was recorded only once. This sequence joins TRBV5-4 and TRBJ2-1; D gene uncertain. The CDR3 has 13 amino acids. Germline V gives CDR1 SGHNT, CDR2 YYREEE (reference sequence). V gave up 3 bases and J gave up 0 bases, with 4 bases separating them. The CDR3 reads CASSSSSYNEQFF. DNA of the CDR3: TGTGCCAGCAGCTCCTCCTCCTACAATGAGCAGTTCTTC.

V gene TRBV19 combines with J gene TRBJ2-5; D might be TRBD1 (5 bases). The germline CDR1 and CDR2 sequences are LNHDA and SQIVND (reference sequence). Trimming cost V 3 bases and J 1 base, with 12 bases left between them. The CDR3 loop spans 15 amino acids. The CDR3 sequence is CASSMGQGGQETQYF. The CDR3 DNA sequence: TGTGCCAGTAGTATGGGGCAGGGTGGCCAAGAGACCCAGTACTTC.

The chain joins TRBV3-1 (or the pseudogene TRBV3-2) to TRBJ1-2, with TRBD1 as a possible D gene (5 bases). Trimming left V 5 bases short and J 7 bases short, with 17 bases between. The V gene's germline CDR1 is LGHDT and CDR2 YNNKEL (reference sequence). CDR3 length: 14 amino acids. This CDR3 is CASSTTGATGGYTF. In DNA form, the CDR3 reads TGTGCCAGCAGCACAACAGGCGCCACTGGTGGCTACACCTTC.

The chain combines TRBV18 with TRBJ2-5; D may be TRBD1 (6 bases). The germline V gene has CDR1 KGHSH and CDR2 LQKENI. V dropped 9 bases and J dropped 7 bases, with 21 bases sitting between them. The CDR3 loop spans 14 amino acids. Here the CDR3 reads CASTGQYLRGTQYF. The DNA of the CDR3 is TGTGCCAGTACTGGACAGTACCTTCGCGGGACCCAGTACTTC.

CDR3 in amino acids: CASSEPGTNYGYTF. In DNA, the CDR3 is TGTGCCAGCAGTGAACCCGGGACTAACTATGGCTACACCTTC. V is TRBV25-1 and J is TRBJ1-2, with D unresolved. Trimming pared 2 bases from V and 0 bases from J, leaving 7 bases between. Germline V lookup: CDR1 MGHDK, CDR2 SYGVNS. The CDR3 has 14 amino acids.

V and J are TRBV19 and TRBJ1-2; 8 bases are shared with TRBD1. Germline CDR1 reads LNHDA; CDR2 reads SQIVND (reference sequence). V dropped 6 bases and J dropped 7; count of bases not matched to a gene: 13. The CDR3 extends over 15 amino acids. CDR3 protein: CASSSQGGRAGGYTF. Here the CDR3 DNA reads TGTGCCAGTAGCTCACAGGGGGGCCGAGCGGGTGGCTACACCTTC.